This T cell receptor (beta chain) is drawn from a study of blood T cell repertoires in COVID-19. Profiled with immunoSEQ multiplex PCR; TCRdb holds only in-frame clones, not every one. The data hold tens of thousands of clones, with 81% observed a single time. This CDR3 region has 15 residues. The V and J ends lost 3 bases and 0 bases respectively, with 10 bases between them. Germline loops: CDR1 SGHNT, CDR2 YYREEE (reference sequence). This chain uses TRBV5-4 with TRBJ2-1; D remains unclear. Sequenced sample: peripheral blood. This clonotype was obtained from an elderly man with active or convalescent COVID-19. CDR3: CASSSKVSSYNEQFF. CDR3 coding DNA: TGTGCCAGCAGCTCTAAAGTGAGCTCCTACAATGAGCAGTTCTTC. Looking up the rest from reference TRBV5-4 and TRBJ2-1 gives the full variable domain: ETGVTQSPTHLIKTRGQQVTLRCSSQSGHNTVSWYQQALGQGPQFIFQYYREEENGRGNFPPRFSGLQFPNYSSELNVNALELDDSALYLCASSSKVSSYNEQFFGPGTRLTVL.